Below, one T cell receptor beta chain is given with its context. One junction end disagrees with the germline gene, perhaps due to a read error. The data originate from a study of T-cell reconstitution after alpha-beta-depleted transplantation in children. Construction of the TCRbeta library involved unique molecular identifiers. TCRdb fed the PCR reads into MiXCR, producing one record per CDR3 protein. This table has hundreds of thousands of distinct CDR3 sequences, 15% to 20% appearing once. The germline V gene encodes CDR1 DFQATT and CDR2 SNEGSKA (reference sequence). This CDR3 region has 17 residues.

The chain uses TRBV20-1 and TRBJ2-3; 14 positions match TRBD2. The source material was PBMCs from the stem cell graft donor, sampled from the stem cell graft. The source is a human donor who donated a stem cell graft to a child with acute lymphoblastic leukemia. The CDR3 loop is CCAEGTSGSPSTDTQYF. For the CDR3, the DNA is TGCTGTGCGGAAGGGACTAGCGGGAGTCCAAGCACAGATACGCAGTATTTT.